The 15 T cell receptor beta chains below were found in one sample sequenced in a study of a mutant IDH1 vaccine in newly diagnosed glioma. Produced via immunoSEQ multiplex PCR; TCRdb's table is partial and in-frame only. The table has 40,000 to 60,000 clones, roughly 78% seen once. Their cognate antigens are unknown. Time point meaning: week 5, during vaccination. The study gave 300 ug of mutant IDH1 20-mer peptide per vaccine dose, with topical imiquimod. The sequencing used PBMCs, collected from a glioma patient whose treatment included an IDH1 peptide vaccine. These receptors were taken from a woman in her 40s with glioma.

The genes are TRBV27 and TRBJ1-1, with 7 bases matching TRBD1. CDR3 length: 15 amino acids. Germline V gene data show CDR1 as MNHEY and CDR2 as SMNVEV (reference sequence). With V trimmed by 3 bases and J by 2 bases, 6 bases remained unmatched. CDR3 nucleotides: TGTGCCAGCAGTTTCGCCGGGACAGCTAACACTGAAGCTTTCTTT. Residues: CASSFAGTANTEAFF.

V gene TRBV7-2 combines with J gene TRBJ2-3, with D uncertain. The CDR3 has 13 amino acids. Looked up from germline, CDR1 is SGHTA and CDR2 is FQGNSA. V shed 11 bases and J shed 4 bases, with 16 bases lying between them. CDR3 in amino acids: CARARSPADTQYF. CDR3 DNA: TGTGCCCGGGCCCGTAGTCCCGCAGATACGCAGTATTTT.

The chain links TRBV6-6 to TRBJ1-2; maybe TRBD1 (6 bases). V was cut by 2 bases and J by 6 bases, with 10 bases left in between. The CDR3 is 13 amino acids. Looked up from germline, CDR1 is MNHNY and CDR2 is SVGAGI (reference sequence). The CDR3 sequence: CASSYRGENGYTF. The CDR3 coding sequence is TGTGCCAGCAGTTACAGGGGGGAGAATGGCTACACCTTC.

The chain couples TRBV7-8 to TRBJ1-1, with a tentative D call TRBD1 (6 bases). Germline-derived CDR1 and CDR2 are SGHVS and FQNEAQ. This CDR3 has 15 amino acids. Deletions cut 3 bases from V and 0 bases from J, with 11 bases between. The CDR3 sequence is CASSFPQGLNTEAFF. CDR3 nucleotides: TGTGCCAGCAGCTTTCCACAGGGCTTGAACACTGAAGCTTTCTTT.

This chain uses TRBV11-2 with TRBJ1-1, with 9 positions matching TRBD1. This CDR3 spans 12 amino acids. Germline lookup yields CDR1 SGHAT and CDR2 FQNNGV. The V and J ends lost 5 bases and 11 bases, in that order; junction bases with no gene match: 6. The CDR3, as DNA: TGTGCCAGCAGCCCACAACAGGGGGCGGCTTTCTTT. The encoded protein is CASSPQQGAAFF.

This rearrangement joins TRBV7-2 to TRBJ1-1, with a tentative D call TRBD1 (5 bases). The CDR3 totals 14 residues. Between the trimmed V and J ends, which lost 1 base and 11 bases, there was a span of 17 bases. Germline V gene lookup returns CDR1 SGHTA and CDR2 FQGNSA. Here the CDR3 reads CASSLGGVGGRAFF. DNA for the CDR3: TGTGCCAGCAGCTTAGGGGGGGTAGGAGGAAGGGCTTTCTTT.

This sequence joins TRBV7-9 and TRBJ2-5; no definite D call. The germline gives CDR1 SEHNR, CDR2 FQNEAQ (reference sequence). V was pared by 2 bases and J by 3 bases, with 7 bases between. The CDR3 has 13 amino acids. The CDR3 reads CASSLSLEETQYF. The CDR3 DNA follows: TGTGCCAGCAGCTTAAGTTTGGAAGAGACCCAGTACTTC.

The gene calls are TRBV7-9 and TRBJ1-2; the match to TRBD1 covers 7 bases. From germline, CDR1 is SEHNR and CDR2 FQNEAQ (reference sequence). The junction had 8 bases not matched to a gene; V was cut back by 6 bases and J by 7 bases. The CDR3 is made up of 13 amino acids. This chain's CDR3 is CASSYSDRAGYTF. The CDR3 region has the DNA TGTGCCAGCAGTTATTCCGACAGGGCTGGCTACACCTTC.

The gene calls are TRBV19 and TRBJ2-7, with a weak D call TRBD1 (6 bases). The length of the CDR3 is 15 residues. The V gene's germline CDR1 is LNHDA and CDR2 SQIVND (reference sequence). V lost 7 bases and J 2 bases, leaving 18 bases between the germline ends. CDR3 loop: CASNAGDLNPYEQYF. The CDR3, as DNA: TGTGCCAGTAATGCAGGGGACCTGAACCCCTACGAGCAGTACTTC.

With respect to this clone: A read error may produce the germline difference seen at one junction end. The chain employs TRBV7-7 and TRBJ2-5; D is uncertain. The CDR3 sequence is 15 residues long. Germline CDR1 is SSHAT and CDR2 is FNYEAQ (reference sequence). In DNA form, the CDR3 reads TGTGCTAGCAGCTTAGCCCTCATACCCCAAGAGACCCAGTACTTC. Translation: CASSLALIPQETQYF.

V usage is TRBV6-1 and J usage is TRBJ1-2; D is unresolved. V lost 2 bases, J lost 2 bases, and 9 bases lay in between. The CDR3 loop spans 14 amino acids. Germline V gene sequence: CDR1 MNHNS, CDR2 SASEGT. CDR3 residues: CASSENWTNYGYTF. As DNA, the CDR3 is TGTGCCAGCAGTGAAAATTGGACCAACTATGGCTACACCTTC.

The chain links TRBV10-2 to TRBJ2-3; D is ambiguous. The V end lost 2 bases, the J end lost 2 bases, and 14 bases lay between the germline ends. In germline, CDR1 is WSHSY, CDR2 SAAADI. The CDR3 has 16 amino acids. The DNA of the CDR3 is TGCGCCAGCAGTGAGAGTCGTAACCCTCTCACAGATACGCAGTATTTT. It translates to CASSESRNPLTDTQYF.

V is TRBV5-1 and J is TRBJ1-3; D gene unclear. The germline V gene has CDR1 SGHRS and CDR2 YFSETQ. CDR3 length: 14 residues. Trimming took 0 bases from V and 4 from J, leaving 8 bases between them. CDR3 sequence reads: CASSLDRMGNTIYF. The CDR3 DNA follows: TGCGCCAGCAGCTTGGACAGAATGGGAAACACCATATATTTT.

The CDR3: CASSPTGGASTDTQYF. CDR3 DNA sequence: TGTGCCAGCAGTCCAACTGGGGGGGCTAGCACAGATACGCAGTATTTT. The rearrangement links TRBV25-1 to TRBJ2-3; D might be TRBD2 (7 bases). Germline V gives CDR1 MGHDK, CDR2 SYGVNS. This CDR3 is 16 amino acids long. V lost 5 bases and J 0 bases, leaving 15 bases between the germline ends.

CDR3 region: CASSGRGGPSETQYF. The CDR3, as DNA: TGTGCCAGCAGCGGACGAGGGGGGCCATCAGAGACCCAGTACTTC. The chain links TRBV9 to TRBJ2-5; D possibly uses TRBD1 or TRBD2 (6 bases each). Germline V gene lookup returns CDR1 SGDLS and CDR2 YYNGEE. This CDR3 region has 15 residues. The V end lost 3 bases, the J end lost 4 bases, and 16 bases lay between the germline ends. The whole variable domain, remainder taken from reference TRBV9 and TRBJ2-5, is DSGVTQTPKHLITATGQRVTLRCSPRSGDLSVYWYQQSLDQGLQFLIQYYNGEERAKGNILERFSAQQFPDLHSELNLSSLELGDSALYFCASSGRGGPSETQYFGPGTRLLVL.